The 16 T cell receptor beta chains listed next were all sequenced from one sample in a study of T cell changes during pregnancy in multiple sclerosis. Using immunoSEQ multiplex PCR, the repertoire was profiled, and TCRdb retains in-frame clones only, with some absent. The sample lists around 51,000 clones, 90% to 95% occurring once. Sequencing used peripheral blood, obtained in the second trimester of pregnancy. The receptors shown here come from a female donor with multiple sclerosis, enrolled in a pregnancy study.

The genes are TRBV10-1 and TRBJ2-1; 9 nucleotides line up with TRBD1. This CDR3 is 17 amino acids long. Trimming cost V 9 bases and J 7 bases; bases outside gene matches: 19. Germline V gene sequence: CDR1 WNHNN, CDR2 SYGVQD (reference sequence). The DNA of the CDR3 is TGCGCCAGGTGCCGTTGGGGCGGGGGACAGGGTTATAATGAGCAGTTCTTC. This translates into CARCRWGGGQGYNEQFF.

The chain links TRBV19 to TRBJ2-7, with 7 nucleotides matching TRBD2. Germline values: CDR1 LNHDA, CDR2 SQIVND (reference sequence). CDR3 length: 14 amino acids. J lost 2 bases, V lost 7 bases, and 8 bases had no gene match. CDR3 residues: CASTRDYPPYEQYF. CDR3 nucleotides: TGTGCCAGTACCCGGGACTACCCCCCCTACGAGCAGTACTTC.

The chain is built from TRBV7-3 and TRBJ2-2, with TRBD1 matching over 8 bases. CDR3 length: 15 amino acids. The V segment lost 2 bases and the J segment 3 bases; nucleotides outside the gene matches: 2. CDR1 and CDR2 (germline): SGHTA, FQGTGA. CDR3 DNA: TGTGCCAGCAGCTTACAGGGGGCCGACACCGGGGAGCTGTTTTTT. Residues: CASSLQGADTGELFF.

The chain couples TRBV5-4 to TRBJ2-3, with D unclear. V was shortened by 4 bases and J by 1 base, with 13 bases between the two germline ends. Germline-derived CDR1 and CDR2 are SGHNT and YYREEE (reference sequence). The length of the CDR3 is 15 residues. CDR3 nucleotides: TGTGCCAGCAGCCCCGCAGGAATGCGCACAGATACGCAGTATTTT. Translation gives CASSPAGMRTDTQYF. Using reference TRBV5-4 and TRBJ2-3 for the parts outside the CDR3, the full variable domain is ETGVTQSPTHLIKTRGQQVTLRCSSQSGHNTVSWYQQALGQGPQFIFQYYREEENGRGNFPPRFSGLQFPNYSSELNVNALELDDSALYLCASSPAGMRTDTQYFGPGTRLTVL.

The genes are TRBV10-3 and TRBJ2-3, with TRBD1 matching over 9 bases. In germline, CDR1 is ENHRY, CDR2 SYGVKD. CDR3 length equals 15 residues. Losses at the gene ends were 8 bases for V and 1 base for J; bases not matched to a gene: 7. The CDR3 DNA reads as TGTGCCATCTTGGACAGGGGATTGGGCACAGATACGCAGTATTTT. This gives the protein CAILDRGLGTDTQYF.

The rearrangement joins TRBV19 to TRBJ1-1; 12 positions agree with TRBD1. The J segment lost 5 bases and the V segment lost 5 bases, leaving 6 bases of the junction unmatched. Germline V gives CDR1 LNHDA, CDR2 SQIVND (reference sequence). This CDR3 contains 15 residues. This chain's CDR3 is CASSPGTGGETEAFF. In DNA, the CDR3 is TGTGCCAGTAGTCCGGGGACAGGGGGCGAGACTGAAGCTTTCTTT.

The genes are TRBV6-1 and TRBJ2-7; 10 nucleotides match TRBD1. Germline lookup yields CDR1 MNHNS and CDR2 SASEGT. Germline trimming cut 4 bases from V and 6 bases from J; bases unmatched to any gene: 9. The CDR3 covers 15 residues. The CDR3: CASSGGTGVNVEQYF. In nucleotides, the CDR3 is TGTGCCAGCAGTGGGGGGACAGGGGTAAATGTCGAGCAGTACTTC.

The chain combines TRBV5-6 with TRBJ1-3, with TRBD1 identical over 8 bases. Trimming cost V 2 bases and J 3 bases; bases outside gene matches: 4. The CDR3 sequence is 15 residues long. CDR1 is SGHDT and CDR2 is YYEEEE in the germline V gene. CDR3: CASSFTGGIGNTIYF. The CDR3 DNA reads TGTGCCAGCAGCTTTACAGGGGGTATTGGAAACACCATATATTTT.

The V and J genes are TRBV7-9 and TRBJ1-5, with D perhaps TRBD1 (6 bases). The CDR3 is 15 amino acids. Trimming left V 5 bases short and J 4 bases short, with 15 bases between. Germline V lookup: CDR1 SEHNR, CDR2 FQNEAQ (reference sequence). The CDR3 DNA reads as TGTGCCAGCAGCGCCGCGGGGGCTCCGAATCAGCCCCAGCATTTT. This encodes CASSAAGAPNQPQHF.

The rearrangement links TRBV7-9 to TRBJ2-4; D unresolved. Germline CDR1 and CDR2: SEHNR and FQNEAQ (reference sequence). V was cut by 5 bases and J by 7 bases, with 15 bases left in between. There are 14 residues in the CDR3. CDR3 DNA sequence: TGTGCCAGCAGCCTAGTCCTAGAAAGGAACATTCAGTACTTC. Translated, it gives CASSLVLERNIQYF.

This clone was counted once. The V call is TRBV6-1, the J call TRBJ1-2; D perhaps matches TRBD1 (5 bases). Germline CDR1 is MNHNS and CDR2 is SASEGT. The V gene lost 6 bases and the J gene lost 9 bases, with 23 bases spanning the gap. This CDR3 region has 15 residues. CDR3 protein: CASRDPGGKGGSYTF. In DNA, the CDR3 is TGTGCCAGCAGAGACCCCGGGGGTAAGGGTGGAAGCTACACCTTC.

The chain combines TRBV7-3 with TRBJ2-7; D call uncertain. V gave up 5 bases and J gave up 3 bases, with 8 bases separating them. CDR3 length: 12 residues. CDR1 and CDR2 from the germline V gene are SGHTA and FQGTGA. CDR3 residues: CASSPGSYEQYF. The CDR3 coding sequence is TGTGCCAGCAGCCCAGGCAGCTACGAGCAGTACTTC.

This rearrangement joins TRBV10-3 to TRBJ2-7; 8 bases are shared with TRBD2. V shed 6 bases and J 0 bases; nucleotides not matched to a gene: 4. This CDR3 is 14 amino acids long. Germline V lookup: CDR1 ENHRY, CDR2 SYGVKD. DNA for the CDR3: TGTGCCATCAGCCTAGCGGGTGACTCCTACGAGCAGTACTTC. This codes for CAISLAGDSYEQYF.

A remark on this clone: One end of the junction does not line up with germline, which may come from a read error. V gene TRBV7-7 combines with J gene TRBJ2-7; 10 bases map to TRBD2. The CDR3 is 15 amino acids. CDR1 and CDR2 from the germline V gene are SSHAT and FNYEAQ (reference sequence). This chain's CDR3 is CASSQLAGPSYEQYF. The CDR3, as DNA: TGTGCTAGCAGCCAACTAGCGGGACCTTCCTACGAGCAGTACTTC.

The genes are TRBV7-2 and TRBJ2-1, with D unclear. Per the germline V gene, CDR1 is SGHTA and CDR2 is FQGNSA. Trimming took 3 bases from V and 4 from J, leaving 7 bases between them. CDR3 length equals 13 residues. The CDR3 nucleotides read TGTGCCAGCAGCTTGGTGCAGTACAATGAGCAGTTCTTC. This encodes CASSLVQYNEQFF.

CDR3 region: CASSVWTGATGELFF. CDR3 in DNA: TGTGCCAGCAGTGTATGGACAGGGGCCACCGGGGAGCTGTTTTTT. This chain joins TRBV2 and TRBJ2-2; 9 bases map to TRBD1. The CDR3 length is 15 residues. Germline CDR1 and CDR2: SNHLY and FYNNEI. After removal of 4 bases from V and 4 bases from J, the junction contained 4 bases not matched to a gene.